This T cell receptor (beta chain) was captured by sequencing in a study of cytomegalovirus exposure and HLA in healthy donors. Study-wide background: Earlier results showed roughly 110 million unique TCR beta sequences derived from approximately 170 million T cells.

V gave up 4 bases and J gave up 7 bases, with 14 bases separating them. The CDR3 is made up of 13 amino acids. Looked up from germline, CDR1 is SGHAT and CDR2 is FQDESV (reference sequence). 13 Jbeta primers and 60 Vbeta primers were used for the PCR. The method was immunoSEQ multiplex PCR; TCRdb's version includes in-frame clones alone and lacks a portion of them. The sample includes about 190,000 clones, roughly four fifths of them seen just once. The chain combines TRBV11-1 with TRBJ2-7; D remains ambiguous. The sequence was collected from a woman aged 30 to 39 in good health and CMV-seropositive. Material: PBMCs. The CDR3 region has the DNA TGTGCCAGCAGCTCCGACCAGGTTTTGGAGCAGTACTTC. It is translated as CASSSDQVLEQYF.